The clone carrying this TCR beta chain came up many times. Antigen specificity is unknown. From the reads, TCRdb called clonotypes with MiXCR, one entry per CDR3 protein. The sample contains approximately 110,000 distinct CDR3 sequences, around 10% of which appear only once. This sample is drawn from a study of T cell repertoires in cytomegalovirus infection. The CDR3 is 16 amino acids. V shed 10 bases and J shed 11 bases, with 29 bases lying between them. The germline V gene encodes CDR1 KGHDR and CDR2 SFDVKD. This receptor was identified in a human donor in good health (CMV status not recorded). Some clones in this sample may be carry-over from other donors' samples. The V gene is TRBV24-1, the J gene TRBJ1-5; maybe TRBD1 (5 bases). The material sequenced was PBMCs, sequenced either directly or after in vitro stimulation (not recorded which). CDR3 residues: CATSPPDRNQRGSQHF. The CDR3 DNA is TGTGCCACTTCCCCACCTGACCGGAACCAACGGGGGTCCCAGCATTTT.